The table lists the clone carrying this T cell receptor (beta chain) with a few counts. Antigen: not known. Germline V gives CDR1 MNHEY, CDR2 SVGAGI. The CDR3 totals 14 residues. J lost 5 bases, V lost 8 bases, and 5 bases had no gene match. In the PCR, 60 Vbeta and 13 Jbeta primers were used. The table came from immunoSEQ multiplex PCR; TCRdb's copy has only in-frame clones and leaves some out. The table has about 190,000 clones, roughly 84% seen once; the top ten hold about 0.24%. These data are taken from a study of cytomegalovirus exposure and HLA in healthy donors. The study's findings and limits: In a later analysis, donors in an Asian-associated ancestry cluster reportedly had fewer N-insertions in productive TCRs than the cohort mean. Across donors, presence/absence analyses took sequencing depth to be roughly uniform.

Sequencing was done on a sample of PBMCs. The source of this sequence is a boy aged 10-17 years in good health and CMV-seronegative. The J gene is TRBJ2-3, the V gene TRBV6-5; 12 bases align to TRBD2. The CDR3 loop reads CASAPGLAGDTQYF. The DNA of the CDR3 is TGTGCCAGCGCCCCGGGACTAGCGGGAGATACGCAGTATTTT.